This T cell receptor (beta chain) is from a study of T-cell memory formation after mild COVID-19. About the research overall: TCR clusters were mostly confined to one donor each.

TCRdb re-called the 5' RACE reads through MiXCR, storing one row per CDR3 protein. Counted here are hundreds of thousands of distinct CDR3 sequences, about a sixth occurring once; the ten biggest clones make up approximately 12%. This clonotype has more than one count but fewer than ten. J gave up 3 bases and V 6 bases, and 8 bases lay outside the gene matches. CDR3 length equals 16 residues. The clonotype was recovered from an adult woman who had mild COVID-19 (a few samples of this study predate the infection). Cell type and time point are not known. The specimen sequenced was PBMCs or a T cell subset sorted from them (not recorded which). The chain carries TRBV23-1 and TRBJ2-2, with 9 bases that match TRBD1. TRBV23-1 is identified as an open reading frame with a role that is uncertain. The CDR3 loop reads CASRLGDREDTGELFF. The CDR3 coding sequence is TGCGCCAGCAGACTAGGGGACAGGGAGGACACCGGGGAGCTGTTTTTT.